This note documents a single T cell receptor beta chain sequence. Here immunoSEQ multiplex PCR was the method, and the copy in TCRdb shows in-frame clones only, minus some. The repertoire holds some 73,000 clones, with roughly 90% as singletons. The data originate from a study of cytomegalovirus exposure and HLA in healthy donors. V gave up 8 bases and J gave up 1 base, with 18 bases separating them. The CDR3 loop spans 16 amino acids. Germline V lookup: CDR1 LNHNV, CDR2 YYDKDF (reference sequence). Sequencing used PBMCs. The V call is TRBV15, the J call TRBJ2-4; TRBD1 might be the D (6 bases). The clonotype was recovered from a woman aged 18-29 years in good health and CMV-seropositive. The CDR3 loop is CATGQYGQGAKNIQYF. CDR3 sequence (DNA): TGTGCCACCGGGCAGTACGGGCAGGGGGCCAAAAACATTCAGTACTTC.